This note documents a single TCR beta chain sequence. The record originates from a study of PD-L1 blockade in urothelial cancer. Study background: It was at 3 weeks (second dose) and 6 weeks after treatment start that blood was analyzed.

Noted time point: peripheral blood 6 weeks after treatment start. This CDR3 is 11 amino acids long. The germline V gene encodes CDR1 SGHTS and CDR2 YDEGEE. V was trimmed by 6 bases and J by 6 bases, leaving 7 bases between them. Clones were sequenced by immunoSEQ multiplex PCR, and TCRdb holds only the in-frame ones, with some missing. The sample lists fewer than 50,000 clones, under 95% occurring once. The sample consisted of PBMCs, taken around atezolizumab (anti-PD-L1) treatment. The sequence was collected from a man in his 70s with urothelial cancer. This chain links TRBV5-8 with TRBJ2-1; no clear D gene. CDR3: CASTLSNEQFF. The DNA of the CDR3 is TGTGCCAGCACCCTGAGCAATGAGCAGTTCTTC. Complete variable domain (other parts from reference TRBV5-8 and TRBJ2-1): EAGVTQSPTHLIKTRGQQATLRCSPISGHTSVYWYQQALGLGLQFLLWYDEGEERNRGNFPPRFSGRQFPNYSSELNVNALELEDSALYLCASTLSNEQFFGPGTRLTVL.